The present T cell receptor (beta chain) was sequenced within a study of beta chain features in type 1 diabetes. All of the isolated RNA was reverse transcribed, so expressed TCRB transcripts were sequenced. The table came from immunoSEQ multiplex PCR; TCRdb's copy has only in-frame clones and leaves some out. The profile shows under 850,000 clones, around 15% of them singletons. Notes on the study in general: Moderate but significant shortening of TCRB CDR3s was recorded in all four CD4+ subsets from Type 1 diabetes patients.

This CDR3 is 14 amino acids long. Germline V gene data show CDR1 as MGHDK and CDR2 as SYGVNS. Losses at the gene ends were 5 bases for V and 0 bases for J; bases not matched to a gene: 3. This clone was counted a few times. Antigen unknown. The sequenced sample was naive CD4+ T cells from blood. The chain joins TRBV25-1 to TRBJ2-7, with 8 bases fitting TRBD1. The clonotype comes from a young man with type 1 diabetes. The CDR3 DNA reads TGTGCCAGCAGTCCAGGGGGCGCCTCCTACGAGCAGTACTTC. Translation gives CASSPGGASYEQYF.